Each of the 10 T cell receptor beta chains below was sequenced from the same sample in a study of siplizumab effects on memory and regulatory T cells. Sequencing was performed with immunoSEQ multiplex PCR; in TCRdb, only in-frame clones are kept and a portion is missing. The sample lists about 97,000 clones, around 90% occurring once. Input material: non-Treg CD4+ T cells sorted from blood. The receptors originated from a human donor in good health.

This clone came up once. The chain employs TRBV7-3 and TRBJ2-7, with unresolved D. Trimming removed 5 bases from V and 4 bases from J, with 12 bases in between. Germline V gene lookup returns CDR1 SGHTA and CDR2 FQGTGA. The CDR3 contains 13 residues. The CDR3 sequence is CASSAVGPYEQYF. CDR3 sequence (DNA): TGTGCCAGCAGCGCAGTCGGTCCGTACGAGCAGTACTTC.

The rearrangement links TRBV30 to TRBJ1-5; D is unresolved. The CDR3 covers 15 residues. V was shortened by 0 bases and J by 3 bases, with 12 bases between the two germline ends. Germline V gene sequence: CDR1 GTSNPN, CDR2 SVGIG (reference sequence). In nucleotides, the CDR3 is TGTGCCTGGAGTGTCAAAGGAGGTACCAATCAGCCCCAGCATTTT. This encodes CAWSVKGGTNQPQHF. Looking up the rest from reference TRBV30 and TRBJ1-5 gives the full variable domain: SQTIHQWPATLVQPVGSPLSLECTVEGTSNPNLYWYRQAAGRGLQLLFYSVGIGQISSEVPQNLSASRPQDRQFILSSKKLLLSDSGFYLCAWSVKGGTNQPQHFGDGTRLSIL.

This rearrangement joins TRBV30 to TRBJ2-4, with D possibly being TRBD2 (6 bases). Trimming left V 0 bases short and J 1 base short, with 7 bases between. The CDR3 totals 14 residues. Germline lookup yields CDR1 GTSNPN and CDR2 SVGIG (reference sequence). The CDR3 is CAWSVGGAKNIQYF. The DNA of the CDR3 is TGTGCCTGGAGTGTCGGAGGGGCCAAAAACATTCAGTACTTC.

The J gene is TRBJ2-7, the V gene TRBV7-8, with D perhaps TRBD1 (6 bases). Trimming removed 6 bases from V and 6 bases from J, with 15 bases in between. The CDR3 extends over 13 amino acids. Germline V CDR1 and CDR2: SGHVS, FQNEAQ. The CDR3 loop is CASSLGRGTEQYF. The CDR3, as DNA: TGTGCCAGCAGTCTTGGCAGGGGCACCGAGCAGTACTTC.

The chain employs TRBV2 and TRBJ2-1; TRBD2 agrees at 16 bases. This CDR3 is 15 amino acids long. Germline V gene lookup returns CDR1 SNHLY and CDR2 FYNNEI. V was clipped by 8 bases and J by 4 bases; unmatched bases: 2. The CDR3 loop is CASGGLAGGYNEQFF. Here the CDR3 DNA reads TGTGCCAGCGGGGGACTAGCGGGAGGGTACAATGAGCAGTTCTTC.

This sequence joins TRBV29-1 and TRBJ2-1; unclear D gene. Germline V lookup: CDR1 SQVTM, CDR2 ANQGSEA. This CDR3 is built from 13 residues. V was shortened by 3 bases and J by 12 bases, with 18 bases between the two germline ends. The CDR3 bases are TGCAGCGTTGAGCCCCCCGTGGTGTCAGGGCAGTTCTTC. Translated, it gives CSVEPPVVSGQFF.

The chain employs TRBV5-1 and TRBJ2-3; the D is unclear. The CDR3 runs 17 residues. Germline values: CDR1 SGHRS, CDR2 YFSETQ. V was pared by 0 bases and J by 0 bases, with 14 bases between. This CDR3 reads CASSLARRGPSTDTQYF. Written as DNA, the CDR3 is TGCGCCAGCAGCTTGGCCCGCCGTGGGCCCAGCACAGATACGCAGTATTTT.

This chain joins TRBV18 and TRBJ2-5, with TRBD2 matching over 14 bases. The DNA end lines up better with TRBJ2-7; the J call may be wrong. The CDR3 is 16 amino acids. Germline assignment: CDR1 KGHSH and CDR2 LQKENI. The CDR3 region has the DNA TGTGCCAGCTCACCGGGACTAGCGGGAGAAGGCTACGAGCAGTACTTC. Its protein is CASSPGLAGEGYEQYF.

The rearrangement joins TRBV6-5 to TRBJ1-5; 7 bases fit TRBD1. Looked up from germline, CDR1 is MNHEY and CDR2 is SVGAGI. This CDR3 has 15 amino acids. V shed 6 bases and J 3 bases; nucleotides not matched to a gene: 8. The chain's CDR3 is CASRTGQDPNQPQHF. The CDR3 DNA reads as TGTGCCAGCAGAACCGGACAGGACCCCAATCAGCCCCAGCATTTT.

This clone was detected only once. CDR3 region: CASRYPRGGQEQFF. The CDR3, as DNA: TGTGCCAGCAGATACCCTCGGGGGGGGCAGGAGCAGTTCTTC. J is TRBJ2-1 and V is TRBV7-9, with TRBD2 identical over 8 bases. V lost 6 bases to trimming and J lost 10 bases; unmatched junction nucleotides: 11. The germline V gene encodes CDR1 SEHNR and CDR2 FQNEAQ (reference sequence). The CDR3 contains 14 residues.